Shown below are 19 T cell receptor beta chains from a single sample sequenced in a study of T-cell reconstitution after alpha-beta-depleted transplantation in children. The TCRbeta library incorporated unique molecular identifiers. MiXCR was run by TCRdb on the PCR reads, yielding one entry per CDR3 protein. The sample has 300,000 to 400,000 distinct CDR3 sequences; around 15% are singletons. The specimen comprised PBMCs, mostly from graft donor cells, sampled 360 days after TCRalphabeta/CD19-depleted stem cell transplant. These receptor sequences come from a male patient aged 2-15 years who had a stem cell transplant for acute lymphoblastic leukemia, so the T cells may come from the graft donor.

This clonotype has ten or more counts. The chain combines TRBV4-2 with TRBJ2-3; D unresolved. The CDR3 consists of 16 residues. Germline V gene sequence: CDR1 LGHNA, CDR2 YNFKEQ. V lost 1 base and J lost 2, with 13 bases in between. The CDR3, as DNA: TGTGCCAGCAGCCAAGTCTCTAGGACCCCCACAGATACGCAGTATTTT. Amino acids: CASSQVSRTPTDTQYF.

This clonotype was seen a handful of times. V is TRBV7-6 and J is TRBJ2-1, with a weak D call TRBD2 (5 bases). The germline V and J ends were trimmed by 1 base and 3 bases, with 13 bases remaining between them. The CDR3 runs 16 residues. Germline values: CDR1 SGHVS, CDR2 FNYEAQ. CDR3 nucleotides: TGTGCCAGCAGCTTAGGGGAAGCGGAAGGCTACAATGAGCAGTTCTTC. Amino acid sequence: CASSLGEAEGYNEQFF.

The chain has TRBV5-1 and TRBJ2-3, with 7 bases lining up with TRBD2. V shed 7 bases, J shed 3 bases, and the junction held 14 bases outside the gene matches. From germline, CDR1 is SGHRS and CDR2 YFSETQ. The CDR3 runs 16 residues. CDR3 protein: CASFPGAGVGTDTQYF. CDR3 nucleotides: TGCGCCAGCTTCCCCGGGGCGGGAGTGGGGACAGATACGCAGTATTTT.

The chain has TRBV13 and TRBJ2-7, with TRBD2 matching 7 bases. V was pared by 1 base and J by 3 bases, with 9 bases of the junction left unmatched. Germline V gives CDR1 PRHDT, CDR2 FYEKMQ (reference sequence). CDR3 size: 16 residues. The CDR3 DNA reads TGTGCCAGCAGCTTAGCGGGAGGCCTCACTCTCTACGAGCAGTACTTC. Encoded protein: CASSLAGGLTLYEQYF.

J is TRBJ2-2 and V is TRBV5-4; either TRBD1 or TRBD2 may supply D (5 bases each). CDR1 and CDR2 (germline): SGHNT, YYREEE (reference sequence). V lost 3 bases, J lost 4 bases, and 25 bases lay in between. CDR3 length: 19 amino acids. CDR3 nucleotides: TGTGCCAGCAGCTCGTCTCCGGGGCCGATTCTGGCATTCACCGGGGAGCTGTTTTTT. Translating gives CASSSSPGPILAFTGELFF.

V usage is TRBV30 and J usage is TRBJ2-1, with a tentative D call TRBD1 (5 bases). Germline loops: CDR1 GTSNPN, CDR2 SVGIG (reference sequence). The CDR3 covers 14 residues. Trimming took off 2 bases at V and 7 bases at J, with 15 bases between the two ends. CDR3 sequence (DNA): TGTGCCTGGAGTCCGGACACCCCCCGGAATGAGCAGTTCTTC. Translation gives CAWSPDTPRNEQFF.

The chain is built from TRBV4-1 and TRBJ1-1, with 10 positions matching TRBD1. Germline CDR1 and CDR2: MGHRA and YSYEKL. Germline trimming cut 2 bases from V and 7 bases from J; bases unmatched to any gene: 7. CDR3 length: 15 residues. The chain's CDR3 is CASSQHGTGADEAFF. Here the CDR3 DNA reads TGCGCCAGCAGCCAACACGGGACAGGGGCGGATGAAGCTTTCTTT.

CDR3 bases: TGCGCCAGCAAGCTGGCGAGCTCCTACAATGAGCAGTTCTTC. Translation gives CASKLASSYNEQFF. The gene calls are TRBV5-1 and TRBJ2-1; D gene uncertain. There are 14 residues in the CDR3. The V gene's germline CDR1 is SGHRS and CDR2 YFSETQ. Trimming removed 6 bases at V and 0 bases at J, with 10 bases between.

This clonotype was picked up a small number of times. For the CDR3, the DNA is TGTGCCAGCAGCTACCTCGGTTCTGGGGCCAACGTCCTGACTTTC. As protein: CASSYLGSGANVLTF. This sequence joins TRBV7-9 and TRBJ2-6; D not resolved. The length of the CDR3 is 15 residues. V was cut by 4 bases and J by 1 base, with 8 bases left in between. Germline V gene lookup returns CDR1 SEHNR and CDR2 FQNEAQ (reference sequence). Based on the CDR3 plus reference TRBV7-9 and TRBJ2-6, the full variable domain is DTGVSQNPRHKITKRGQNVTFRCDPISEHNRLYWYRQTLGQGPEFLTYFQNEAQLEKSRLLSDRFSAERPKGSFSTLEIQRTEQGDSAMYLCASSYLGSGANVLTFGAGSRLTVL.

The CDR3 loop reads CASIPSGNAAYEQYF. Here the CDR3 DNA reads TGTGCCAGCATTCCTAGCGGGAATGCTGCTTACGAGCAGTACTTC. The chain links TRBV28 to TRBJ2-7, with 9 bases fitting TRBD2. Germline CDR1 and CDR2: MDHEN and SYDVKM. V shed 7 bases, J shed 4 bases, and the junction held 11 bases outside the gene matches. The length of the CDR3 is 15 residues. Drawing the rest from reference TRBV28 and TRBJ2-7, the complete variable domain is DVKVTQSSRYLVKRTGEKVFLECVQDMDHENMFWYRQDPGLGLRLIYFSYDVKMKEKGDIPEGYSVSREKKERFSLILESASTNQTSMYLCASIPSGNAAYEQYFGPGTRLTVT.

On this clonotype: With a much larger clone just one base away, this may be a read error. The rearrangement links TRBV20-1 to TRBJ2-3; D is undetermined. V was pared by 2 bases and J by 1 base, with 7 bases between. The germline V gene encodes CDR1 DFQATT and CDR2 SNEGSKA (reference sequence). The CDR3 runs 13 residues. CDR3 bases: TGCAGTGCTAGACCCGCAGGCACAGATACGCAGTATTTT. This codes for CSARPAGTDTQYF.

This clonotype was detected ten times or more. J is TRBJ2-7 and V is TRBV7-8; the D gene is possibly TRBD2 (6 bases). Looked up from germline, CDR1 is SGHVS and CDR2 is FQNEAQ. V lost 1 base to trimming and J lost 1 base, with 11 bases between them. This CDR3 has 15 residues. CDR3 loop: CASSLGDLASYEQYF. CDR3 coding DNA: TGTGCCAGCAGCTTAGGAGATCTAGCGTCCTACGAGCAGTACTTC. The variable domain in full, completed from reference TRBV7-8 and TRBJ2-7, reads GAGVSQSPRYKVAKRGQDVALRCDPISGHVSLFWYQQALGQGPEFLTYFQNEAQLDKSGLPSDRFFAERPEGSVSTLKIQRTQQEDSAVYLCASSLGDLASYEQYFGPGTRLTVT.

This clonotype was observed a few times. This CDR3 reads CASSLITAEKLFF. The CDR3 bases are TGTGCCAGCAGCTTAATAACAGCTGAAAAACTGTTTTTT. The genes are TRBV11-2 and TRBJ1-4; unclear D gene. V lost 2 bases and J 7 bases, leaving 8 bases between the germline ends. Per germline, CDR1 SGHAT and CDR2 FQNNGV. This CDR3 is 13 amino acids long.

In its sample, this clonotype was seen a few times. At one end, the junction sequence differs from germline, possibly due to a read error. The chain joins TRBV3-1 to TRBJ2-3; 9 bases fit TRBD2. This CDR3 comprises 16 residues. CDR1 LGHDT and CDR2 YNNKEL come from the germline V gene (reference sequence). CDR3 DNA sequence: TGTGCCAGCAGTCAAGATAGCGGGAGAGGATCAGATACGCAGTATTTT. It codes for CASSQDSGRGSDTQYF.

The chain employs TRBV5-1 and TRBJ2-3; D gene uncertain. Trimming removed 0 bases from V and 5 bases from J, with 10 bases in between. Germline CDR1 SGHRS, CDR2 YFSETQ. The CDR3 runs to 14 residues. For the CDR3, the DNA is TGCGCCAGCAGCTTGGATCCTTTGGTAGATACGCAGTATTTT. It codes for CASSLDPLVDTQYF.

The rearrangement links TRBV20-1 to TRBJ2-1; D not certain. Germline lookup yields CDR1 DFQATT and CDR2 SNEGSKA (reference sequence). Trimming left V 6 bases short and J 1 base short, with 10 bases between. This CDR3 region has 13 residues. In nucleotides, the CDR3 is TGCAGTGCAAGAACCCAATCCTACAATGAGCAGTTCTTC. This encodes CSARTQSYNEQFF.

This clonotype was seen only a few times. The chain carries TRBV20-1 and TRBJ2-7; D perhaps matches TRBD2 (7 bases). Germline V gene sequence: CDR1 DFQATT, CDR2 SNEGSKA (reference sequence). The V gene lost 5 bases and the J gene lost 7 bases, with 18 bases spanning the gap. This CDR3 region has 13 residues. The CDR3 coding sequence is TGCAGTGCTGGCAAGACTAGGGGGGGAGAGCAGTACTTC. Its translation: CSAGKTRGGEQYF.

This clonotype has at least ten counts. The V gene is TRBV12-3 or TRBV12-4, the J gene TRBJ2-5, with 7 nucleotides matching TRBD2. CDR3 size: 15 residues. The ends lost 6 bases at V and 0 bases at J; junction bases unmatched: 7. The CDR3: CASSTGGSYQETQYF. CDR3 nucleotides: TGTGCCAGCAGCACCGGCGGGAGTTACCAAGAGACCCAGTACTTC.

The sample holds a few counts of this clonotype. V usage is TRBV6-1 and J usage is TRBJ2-1, with D possibly being TRBD1 or TRBD2 (5 bases each). The germline CDR1 and CDR2 sequences are MNHNS and SASEGT. The CDR3 sequence is 14 residues long. Trimming cost V 5 bases and J 2 bases, with 10 bases left between them. Written as DNA, the CDR3 is TGTGCCAGCAGTACCCTGGGGGCCTACAATGAGCAGTTCTTC. Its translation: CASSTLGAYNEQFF.